Below, one TCR beta chain is given with its context. Its target is unknown. This CDR3 is 15 amino acids long. CDR1 is SGHRS, CDR2 YFSETQ, per germline. V dropped 4 bases and J dropped 3; count of bases not matched to a gene: 6. Making TCR cDNA involved 5'RACE template switching, which added UMIs and a universal primer site. Each CDR3 protein is one row after TCRdb ran MiXCR on the 5' RACE reads. The sample carries 450,000 to 550,000 distinct CDR3 sequences, 21% recorded once. This entry comes from a study of T cells after yellow fever vaccination. Study-level findings and limits: Only a small proportion of the clonotypes turned up in both the CD4 and the CD8 compartments, likely arising from convergent recombination. The secondary T-cell response peaked on day 5, not day 15, but was weaker. Abundant bulk-derived clonotypes could contaminate FACS-sorted repertoires.

The chain has TRBV5-1 and TRBJ1-2, with 10 positions matching TRBD1. The input for sequencing was PBMCs, taken roughly 20 days after the first yellow fever vaccination. This receptor was taken from a man aged 18 to 30 who received the YFV17D yellow fever vaccine. The CDR3 nucleotides are TGCGCCAGCAGCCCCGACAGGGGGCGCGACTATGGCTACACCTTC. Translating it yields CASSPDRGRDYGYTF.